These 5 T cell receptor beta chains were all obtained from the same sample, sequenced in a study of Ad26.COV2.S vaccination and SARS-CoV-2 variants. Indicated treatment: about 20 received Ad26.COV2.S at low or high dose, single or two shots; about 5 received placebo; per-sample allocation not given. Repertoires come from day 63 after the first vaccine or placebo injection. Data came from immunoSEQ multiplex PCR; TCRdb stores just in-frame clones and leaves some out. This table has about 400,000 clones, approximately 90% appearing once. The sample was peripheral blood, taken in a trial of Ad26.COV2.S vaccine versus placebo. The receptors come from a person aged 18-60 years who received the Ad26.COV2.S COVID-19 vaccine or a placebo.

This clone has a single count. The chain employs TRBV6-4 and TRBJ2-2; no firm D call. The CDR3 is made up of 14 amino acids. The ends were cut back, 6 bases at V and 7 bases at J, with 15 bases in the middle. Germline V CDR1 and CDR2: MRHNA, SNTAGT. The CDR3 DNA reads as TGTGCCAGCAGCCTAAACCCCAGGAACGGGGAGCTGTTTTTT. Encoded protein: CASSLNPRNGELFF.

The J gene is TRBJ1-2, the V gene TRBV28; TRBD1 matches at 7 bases. The trim removed 6 bases at V and 4 bases at J, leaving 5 bases unmatched. The germline CDR1 and CDR2 sequences are MDHEN and SYDVKM. The CDR3 extends over 13 amino acids. The CDR3 reads CASRKQGPYGYTF. The CDR3 DNA is TGTGCCAGCAGGAAACAGGGGCCCTATGGCTACACCTTC.

The rearrangement links TRBV2 to TRBJ1-1; 7 nucleotides match TRBD1. This CDR3 has 15 residues. Germline CDR1 is SNHLY and CDR2 is FYNNEI. Trimming removed 3 bases from V and 1 base from J; junction bases left unmatched: 5. The CDR3 DNA is TGTGCCAGCAGTGATCCAGGGGGTGGGAACACTGAAGCTTTCTTT. It yields the protein CASSDPGGGNTEAFF.

The V call is TRBV7-2, the J call TRBJ2-7; possibly TRBD1 for D (6 bases). With 1 base removed from V and 2 bases from J, the gap between germline ends came to 9 bases. Per the germline V gene, CDR1 is SGHTA and CDR2 is FQGNSA. CDR3 length: 14 amino acids. CDR3 loop: CASSLDPGAYEQYF. Here the CDR3 DNA reads TGTGCCAGCAGCTTAGATCCAGGGGCCTACGAGCAGTACTTC.

V is TRBV6-2 or TRBV6-3 and J is TRBJ2-3; D not resolved. Germline CDR1 is MNHEY and CDR2 is SVGEGT. V was pared by 0 bases and J by 0 bases, with 10 bases between. The CDR3 sequence is 16 residues long. This CDR3 reads CASSYSTSASTDTQYF. CDR3 DNA: TGTGCCAGCAGTTACTCGACGTCTGCGAGCACAGATACGCAGTATTTT.